This T cell receptor (beta chain) was profiled in a study of cytomegalovirus exposure and HLA in healthy donors. Amplification used 60 Vbeta primers and 13 Jbeta primers. Sequencing used immunoSEQ multiplex PCR; TCRdb keeps in-frame clones, though not all of them. The sample contains 100,000 to 130,000 clones, over 60% of which appear only once. Study-level points and caveats: A further, later analysis showed that HLA-associated TCR beta chains (compared with equally common others) were more clonally expanded. Solely CMV serostatus was available to characterize immune exposure.

As concerns this clone: Its antigen is not known.

The CDR3 runs 12 residues. Germline V CDR1 and CDR2: MNHNS, SASEGT. V dropped 3 bases and J dropped 2 bases, with 4 bases sitting between them. The rearrangement joins TRBV6-1 to TRBJ1-2; D ambiguous. This sequence was found in a male donor in good health and CMV-seronegative. The sample taken for sequencing was PBMCs. The CDR3 DNA sequence: TGTGCCAGCAGTGAGCGGAACTATGGCTACACCTTC. The encoded protein is CASSERNYGYTF.